This T cell receptor beta chain was sequenced during a study of T-cell reconstitution after alpha-beta-depleted transplantation in children. The authors prepared the TCRbeta library with unique molecular identifiers. TCRdb fed the PCR reads into MiXCR, producing one record per CDR3 protein. Of about 480,000 distinct CDR3 sequences in the sample, approximately 12% were seen once. Here the sequenced sample was PBMCs from the stem cell graft donor, taken from the stem cell graft. The sequence was collected from a human donor who donated a stem cell graft to a child with combined immunodeficiency.

CDR3 region: CASSGTTTSYEQYF. CDR3 bases: TGTGCCAGCAGTGGGACCACCACCTCCTACGAGCAGTACTTC. The chain has TRBV5-5 and TRBJ2-7, with D perhaps being TRBD1 or TRBD2 (5 bases each). The CDR3 totals 14 residues. Germline loops: CDR1 SGHKS, CDR2 YYEKEE (reference sequence). V was pared by 5 bases and J by 0 bases, with 12 bases between. The complete variable domain, with remaining parts taken from reference TRBV5-5 and TRBJ2-7, reads DAGVTQSPTHLIKTRGQQVTLRCSPISGHKSVSWYQQVLGQGPQFIFQYYEKEERGRGNFPDRFSARQFPNYSSELNVNALLLGDSALYLCASSGTTTSYEQYFGPGTRLTVT.